Each of the 17 T cell receptor beta chains below was sequenced from the same sample in a study of blood T cell repertoires in COVID-19. The repertoire was sequenced with immunoSEQ multiplex PCR; TCRdb's copy has only in-frame clones and lacks some. Of over 85,000 clones detected, approximately 90% appear once; the ten largest clones hold approximately 3.5%. The sample taken for sequencing was peripheral blood. Receptors originate from a woman aged 45-65 years with acute or convalescent COVID-19.

This chain uses TRBV6-5 with TRBJ2-7, with a weak D call TRBD2 (6 bases). The CDR3 consists of 13 residues. Trimming removed 8 bases from V and 6 bases from J, with 17 bases in between. In germline, CDR1 is MNHEY, CDR2 SVGAGI. CDR3 sequence reads: CASGKGGLFEQYF. CDR3 DNA: TGTGCCAGCGGTAAGGGAGGCTTGTTCGAGCAGTACTTC.

The chain links TRBV25-1 to TRBJ1-1; no reliable D call. From germline, CDR1 is MGHDK and CDR2 SYGVNS. The CDR3 sequence is 12 residues long. V was shortened by 9 bases and J by 3 bases, with 11 bases between the two germline ends. The CDR3 DNA follows: TGTGCCAGACCCCCCGGGGACACTGAAGCTTTCTTT. Residues: CARPPGDTEAFF. Using reference TRBV25-1 and TRBJ1-1 for the parts outside the CDR3, the full variable domain is EADIYQTPRYLVIGTGKKITLECSQTMGHDKMYWYQQDPGMELHLIHYSYGVNSTEKGDLSSESTVSRIRTEHFPLTLESARPSHTSQYLCARPPGDTEAFFGQGTRLTVV.

The V and J genes are TRBV2 and TRBJ2-1; D gene unclear. CDR1 is SNHLY, CDR2 FYNNEI, per germline. The CDR3 is 10 residues long. V was pared by 4 bases and J by 8 bases, with 3 bases between. The CDR3 DNA is TGTGCCAGCAGTGGGCATGAGCAGTTCTTC. Translated: CASSGHEQFF.

The chain couples TRBV7-2 to TRBJ2-1; 10 nucleotides agree with TRBD1. CDR3 length: 14 amino acids. Germline CDR1 reads SGHTA; CDR2 reads FQGNSA. V shed 3 bases and J 8 bases; nucleotides not matched to a gene: 4. The CDR3 spells CASSFIGQGDEQFF. CDR3 in DNA: TGTGCCAGCAGCTTTATCGGACAGGGGGATGAGCAGTTCTTC.

The rearrangement uses TRBV7-6 and TRBJ2-1; 11 bases fit TRBD2. CDR1 and CDR2 from the germline V gene are SGHVS and FNYEAQ. The V gene end was trimmed by 5 bases and the J gene end by 5 bases; junction bases not matched to a gene: 2. This CDR3 is built from 14 residues. CDR3 coding DNA: TGTGCCAGCAGCGTACTAGCGGGGGACAATGAGCAGTTCTTC. Its translation: CASSVLAGDNEQFF.

The chain couples TRBV24-1 to TRBJ1-2; D remains ambiguous. This CDR3 comprises 12 residues. Germline V gene lookup returns CDR1 KGHDR and CDR2 SFDVKD. V was trimmed by 6 bases and J by 4 bases, leaving 8 bases between them. The CDR3 reads CATSLGSYGYTF. The CDR3 DNA reads TGTGCCACCAGTCTAGGAAGCTATGGCTACACCTTC.

The chain couples TRBV6-6 to TRBJ1-4; 7 bases fit TRBD1. Trimming at V came to 2 bases and at J to 8 bases, leaving 8 bases not matched to a gene. CDR3 length: 15 amino acids. CDR1 MNHNY and CDR2 SVGAGI come from the germline V gene (reference sequence). CDR3 amino acids: CASSYPRGLEEKLFF. The DNA of the CDR3 is TGTGCCAGCAGTTACCCCAGGGGGTTAGAGGAAAAACTGTTTTTT.

The chain links TRBV24-1 to TRBJ2-7, with D unclear. Germline assignment: CDR1 KGHDR and CDR2 SFDVKD. The CDR3 length is 13 residues. The V and J ends lost 5 bases and 0 bases respectively, with 7 bases between them. This CDR3 reads CATSGANSYEQYF. The CDR3 coding sequence is TGTGCCACCAGTGGGGCAAACTCCTACGAGCAGTACTTC.

The chain carries TRBV7-9 and TRBJ1-1, with 7 positions matching TRBD1. Germline loops: CDR1 SEHNR, CDR2 FQNEAQ (reference sequence). The CDR3 is 14 residues long. V lost 5 bases and J lost 6; bases outside the gene matches: 9. CDR3: CASSTRQGKSEAFF. Here the CDR3 DNA reads TGTGCCAGCAGCACCAGACAGGGAAAGTCTGAAGCTTTCTTT.

The rearrangement links TRBV4-2 to TRBJ2-3, with 9 bases identical to TRBD2. CDR1 is LGHNA, CDR2 YNFKEQ, per germline. Trimming at V came to 4 bases and at J to 2 bases, leaving 7 bases not matched to a gene. The length of the CDR3 is 16 residues. The CDR3 region is CASSRVAGDFTDTQYF. The CDR3 DNA reads as TGTGCCAGCAGCCGGGTAGCGGGAGACTTCACAGATACGCAGTATTTT.

This chain uses TRBV21-1 with TRBJ2-3; the table calls TRBD2, which could not be checked here. TRBV21-1 is assigned pseudogene status. The CDR3 consists of 18 residues. CDR3 residues: CASSAPPRRDLRTDTQYF. The CDR3 DNA follows: TGTGCCAGCAGCGCCCCCCCCCGCCGGGACTTACGCACAGATACGCAGTATTTT.

This chain joins TRBV7-8 and TRBJ2-5, with 12 nucleotides matching TRBD2. Germline CDR1 reads SGHVS; CDR2 reads FQNEAQ. This CDR3 spans 16 amino acids. V gave up 3 bases and J gave up 4 bases; unmatched junction bases: 6. In nucleotides, the CDR3 is TGTGCCAGCAGCTTGCAGTCGACTAGCGGGAGAGAGACCCAGTACTTC. Translating gives CASSLQSTSGRETQYF.

The rearrangement links TRBV20-1 to TRBJ2-7; TRBD2 aligns across 7 bases. The germline CDR1 and CDR2 sequences are DFQATT and SNEGSKA (reference sequence). The CDR3 length is 11 residues. CDR3 amino acids: CSFRLAGEQYF. The CDR3 nucleotides are TGCAGCTTCAGACTAGCTGGCGAGCAGTACTTC.

This chain joins TRBV28 and TRBJ2-1, with D possibly being TRBD2 (5 bases). The CDR3 runs 16 residues. Trimming stripped 6 bases from V and 0 bases from J, with 15 bases between. Germline loops: CDR1 MDHEN, CDR2 SYDVKM. The CDR3 here is CASRSQDSPSYNEQFF. CDR3 coding DNA: TGTGCCAGCAGGTCTCAGGACTCCCCCTCCTACAATGAGCAGTTCTTC.

This chain links TRBV9 with TRBJ2-2; D perhaps matches TRBD1 (5 bases). CDR1 and CDR2 (germline): SGDLS, YYNGEE. This CDR3 contains 15 residues. V was shortened by 0 bases and J by 4 bases, with 10 bases between the two germline ends. CDR3 sequence (DNA): TGTGCCAGCAGCGTAGCAGGGTCGGGCACCGGGGAGCTGTTTTTT. This sequence encodes CASSVAGSGTGELFF.

CDR3 bases: TGTGCCAGTAGTATCAAGCAGGGGGCGGGTGAGCAGTTCTTC. Translation gives CASSIKQGAGEQFF. The V gene is TRBV19, the J gene TRBJ2-1; TRBD1 matches at 8 bases. V was clipped by 3 bases and J by 9 bases; unmatched bases: 7. The CDR3 spans 14 residues. Germline lookup yields CDR1 LNHDA and CDR2 SQIVND (reference sequence).

The V call is TRBV7-2, the J call TRBJ2-7; 8 bases are shared with TRBD2. CDR1 SGHTA and CDR2 FQGNSA come from the germline V gene. The CDR3 spans 16 residues. Trimming cost V 0 bases and J 0 bases; bases outside gene matches: 4. CDR3 amino acids: CASSLAALAASYEQYF. The CDR3 DNA follows: TGTGCCAGCAGCTTAGCGGCACTAGCGGCCTCCTACGAGCAGTACTTC. Based on the CDR3 plus reference TRBV7-2 and TRBJ2-7, the full variable domain is GAGVSQSPSNKVTEKGKDVELRCDPISGHTALYWYRQSLGQGLEFLIYFQGNSAPDKSGLPSDRFSAERTGGSVSTLTIQRTQQEDSAVYLCASSLAALAASYEQYFGPGTRLTVT.